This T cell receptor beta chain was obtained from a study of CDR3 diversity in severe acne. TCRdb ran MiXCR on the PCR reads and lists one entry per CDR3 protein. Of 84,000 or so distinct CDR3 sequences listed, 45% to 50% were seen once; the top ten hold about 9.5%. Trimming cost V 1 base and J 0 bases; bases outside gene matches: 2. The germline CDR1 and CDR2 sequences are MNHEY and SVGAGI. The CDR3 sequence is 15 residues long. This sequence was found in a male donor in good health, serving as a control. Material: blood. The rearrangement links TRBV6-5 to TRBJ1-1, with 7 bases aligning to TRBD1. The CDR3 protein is CASSYLDRMNTEAFF. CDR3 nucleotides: TGTGCCAGCAGTTACTTGGACAGGATGAACACTGAAGCTTTCTTT.